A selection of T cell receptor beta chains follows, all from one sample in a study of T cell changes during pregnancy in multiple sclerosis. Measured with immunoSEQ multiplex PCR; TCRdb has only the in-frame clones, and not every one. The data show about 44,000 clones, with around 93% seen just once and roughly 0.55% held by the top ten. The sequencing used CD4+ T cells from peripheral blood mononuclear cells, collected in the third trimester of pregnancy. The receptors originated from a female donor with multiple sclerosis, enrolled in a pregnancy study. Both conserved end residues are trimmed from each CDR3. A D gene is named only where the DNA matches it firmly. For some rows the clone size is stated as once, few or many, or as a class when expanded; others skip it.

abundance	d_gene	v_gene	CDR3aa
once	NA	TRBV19	ASSAPVSAHGYT
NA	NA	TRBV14	ASSQDFQGLNSGNTIY
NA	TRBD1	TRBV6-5	ASSPTGGPEAF
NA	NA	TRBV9	ASSVVPGGYYGYT
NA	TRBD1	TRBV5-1	ASRPGQGAIGYT
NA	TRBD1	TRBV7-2	ASSLQGLSIEQY
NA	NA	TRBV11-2	ASSKSRNNEQF
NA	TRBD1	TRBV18	ASSPPGQGRREQF
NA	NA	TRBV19	ASSTLTGGNEKLF
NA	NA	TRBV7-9	ASSLSDINYGYT
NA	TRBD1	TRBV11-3	ASSLEDRGIAEAF
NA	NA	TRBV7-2	ASSPRGRPTGTDTQY
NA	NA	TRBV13	ASRLGYSQETQY
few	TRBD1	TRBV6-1	AGAGQGANTEAF
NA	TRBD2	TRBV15	ATSGGLAGFLRSSYNEQF
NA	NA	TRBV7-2	ASSLSEGSYNEQF
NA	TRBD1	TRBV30	AWSAGGEGYT
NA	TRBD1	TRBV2	ASSRDRDRGYT
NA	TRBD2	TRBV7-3	ASSSSAGGLVDTQY
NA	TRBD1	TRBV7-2	ASSGQGRQETQY
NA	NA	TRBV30	AWSAQNNSPLH
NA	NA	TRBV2	ASKGGGFATQY
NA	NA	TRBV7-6	ASSLDQGHEQY
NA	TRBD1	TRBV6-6	ASRPGQRYEQY
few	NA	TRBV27	ASSQHSSSLNTEAF
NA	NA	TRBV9	ASSDLQAHNEQF